One and the same sample provided the 4 T cell receptor beta chains below, sequenced in a study of T cells in Graves' hyperthyroidism and ophthalmopathy. The investigators amplified TCR beta CDR3 regions from RNA transcripts. HTBI primers were employed in a first-round RT-PCR of the TCR CDR3. TCRdb reprocessed the multiplex PCR reads via MiXCR and lists one record per CDR3 protein. The repertoire includes nearly 600,000 distinct CDR3 sequences, approximately 14% of them detected once, and around 7% sits in the top ten. The source material was blood. All receptors come from a young woman with Graves' ophthalmopathy.

Regarding this clonotype: A junction boundary mismatches the germline segment, possibly from a read error. The chain has TRBV27 and TRBJ2-7; TRBD1 or TRBD2 may be the D gene (5 bases each). This CDR3 has 15 amino acids. Germline CDR1 MNHEY, CDR2 SMNVEV (reference sequence). For the CDR3, the DNA is TGTGTCAGCAGTTTAGGGGACCACTCAACCTACGAGCAGTACTTC. Translated: CVSSLGDHSTYEQYF.

The CDR3 sequence is CATTRLAGSGYTGELFF. The CDR3 region has the DNA TGTGCCACAACAAGACTAGCGGGGTCGGGTTACACCGGGGAGCTGTTTTTT. This chain connects TRBV10-3 to TRBJ2-2; the match to TRBD2 covers 11 bases. J was trimmed by 3 bases and V by 10 bases; bases with no gene match: 13. The length of the CDR3 is 17 residues. Germline CDR1 is ENHRY and CDR2 is SYGVKD.

There are a few counts of this clonotype. V gene TRBV7-3 combines with J gene TRBJ2-2; 8 nucleotides line up with TRBD1. Germline assignment: CDR1 SGHTA and CDR2 FQGTGA. The V and J ends lost 2 bases and 5 bases, in that order; junction bases with no gene match: 7. The CDR3 contains 16 residues. CDR3 nucleotides: TGTGCCAGCAGCTTACTTGGGACAGGCCAGACCGGGGAGCTGTTTTTT. Amino acids: CASSLLGTGQTGELFF. The full variable domain, with the rest looked up from reference TRBV7-3 and TRBJ2-2, is GAGVSQTPSNKVTEKGKYVELRCDPISGHTALYWYRQSLGQGPEFLIYFQGTGAADDSGLPNDRFFAVRPEGSVSTLKIQRTERGDSAVYLCASSLLGTGQTGELFFGEGSRLTVL.

The V call is TRBV20-1, the J call TRBJ2-7; TRBD1 matches at 7 bases. V was clipped by 0 bases and J by 0 bases; unmatched bases: 8. Germline loops: CDR1 DFQATT, CDR2 SNEGSKA (reference sequence). The CDR3 extends over 16 amino acids. CDR3 sequence reads: CSARDPGQESSYEQYF. The CDR3 DNA reads as TGCAGTGCTAGAGATCCCGGACAGGAGAGCTCCTACGAGCAGTACTTC.